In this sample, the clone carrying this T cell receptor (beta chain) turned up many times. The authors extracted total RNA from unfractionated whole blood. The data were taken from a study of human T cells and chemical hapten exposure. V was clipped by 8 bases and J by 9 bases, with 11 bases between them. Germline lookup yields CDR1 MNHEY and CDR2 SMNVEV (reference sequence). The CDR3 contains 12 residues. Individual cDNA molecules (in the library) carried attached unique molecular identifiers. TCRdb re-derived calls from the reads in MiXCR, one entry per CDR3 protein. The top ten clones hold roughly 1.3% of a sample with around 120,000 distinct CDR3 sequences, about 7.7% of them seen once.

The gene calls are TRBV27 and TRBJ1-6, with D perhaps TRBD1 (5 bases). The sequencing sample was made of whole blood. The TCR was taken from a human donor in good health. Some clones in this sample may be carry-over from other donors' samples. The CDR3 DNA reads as TGTGCCAGCGCCCCCCAGGGTTCACCCCTCCACTTT. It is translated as CASAPQGSPLHF.